The text below deals with one T cell receptor beta chain. J gave up 12 bases and V 2 bases, and 7 bases lay outside the gene matches. Germline lookup yields CDR1 SGHVS and CDR2 FQNEAQ. The CDR3 totals 12 residues. This record comes from a study of cytomegalovirus exposure and HLA in healthy donors. It was with 60 Vbeta and 13 Jbeta primers that the PCR ran. Libraries were prepared by immunoSEQ multiplex PCR; TCRdb keeps only in-frame clonotypes and omits some of them. The sample holds 120,000 to 150,000 clones; about 70% are singletons and the top ten take almost 4.5%. J is TRBJ2-7 and V is TRBV7-8; TRBD1 aligns across 7 bases. Sequenced input: PBMCs. This TCR came from a man aged 55 to 70 in good health and CMV-seronegative. The CDR3 bases are TGTGCCAGCAGCTTATTAGGCACAGGGGCGTACTTC. Its translation is CASSLLGTGAYF. The full variable domain, with the rest looked up from reference TRBV7-8 and TRBJ2-7, is GAGVSQSPRYKVAKRGQDVALRCDPISGHVSLFWYQQALGQGPEFLTYFQNEAQLDKSGLPSDRFFAERPEGSVSTLKIQRTQQEDSAVYLCASSLLGTGAYFGPGTRLTVT.